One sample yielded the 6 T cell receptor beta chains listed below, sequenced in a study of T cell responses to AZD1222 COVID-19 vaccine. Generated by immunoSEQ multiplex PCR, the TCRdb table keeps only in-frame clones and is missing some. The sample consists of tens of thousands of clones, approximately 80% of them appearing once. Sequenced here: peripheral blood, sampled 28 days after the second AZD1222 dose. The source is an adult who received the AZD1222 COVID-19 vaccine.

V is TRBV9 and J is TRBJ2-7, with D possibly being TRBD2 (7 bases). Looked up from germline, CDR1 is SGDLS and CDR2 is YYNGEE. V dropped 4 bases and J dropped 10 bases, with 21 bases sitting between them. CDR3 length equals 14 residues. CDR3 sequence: CASSPLGGGDSQYF. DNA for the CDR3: TGTGCCAGCAGCCCATTGGGGGGGGGCGACTCTCAGTACTTC.

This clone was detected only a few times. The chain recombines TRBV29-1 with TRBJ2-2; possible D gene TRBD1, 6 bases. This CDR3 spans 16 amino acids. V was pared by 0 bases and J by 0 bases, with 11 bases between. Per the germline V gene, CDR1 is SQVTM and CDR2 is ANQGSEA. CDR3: CSVEEQGSANTGELFF. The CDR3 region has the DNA TGCAGCGTTGAAGAGCAGGGGTCCGCGAACACCGGGGAGCTGTTTTTT.

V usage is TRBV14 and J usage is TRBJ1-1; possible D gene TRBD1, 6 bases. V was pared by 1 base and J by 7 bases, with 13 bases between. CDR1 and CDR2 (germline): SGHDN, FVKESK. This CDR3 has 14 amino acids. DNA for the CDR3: TGTGCCAGCAGCCAAGGCCGGGTGGGACATGAAGCTTTCTTT. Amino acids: CASSQGRVGHEAFF.

The CDR3 region is CASSELRGETQYF. In DNA, the CDR3 is TGCGCCAGCAGTGAGTTGAGGGGCGAGACCCAGTACTTC. The chain carries TRBV10-1 and TRBJ2-5; either TRBD1 or TRBD2 may fit D (5 bases each). The V end lost 1 base, the J end lost 5 bases, and 8 bases lay between the germline ends. Germline assignment: CDR1 WNHNN and CDR2 SYGVQD (reference sequence). The CDR3 loop spans 13 amino acids.

In nucleotides, the CDR3 is TGTGCCAGCAGTCCGGGACAGCACCAAGAGACCCAGTACTTC. Translated, it gives CASSPGQHQETQYF. The rearrangement links TRBV27 to TRBJ2-5, with TRBD1 identical over 7 bases. With 5 bases clipped from V and 0 bases from J, the junction kept 3 bases outside the gene matches. There are 14 residues in the CDR3. Germline CDR1 MNHEY, CDR2 SMNVEV (reference sequence).

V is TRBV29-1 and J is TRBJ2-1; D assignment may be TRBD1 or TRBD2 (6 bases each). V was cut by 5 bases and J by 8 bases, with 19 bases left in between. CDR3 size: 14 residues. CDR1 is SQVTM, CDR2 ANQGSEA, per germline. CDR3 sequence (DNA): TGCAGCGTTTGGCCGTCGAGGGGGGTTTATGAGCAGTTCTTC. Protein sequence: CSVWPSRGVYEQFF.